The T cell receptor beta chain under discussion was sequenced for a study of blood T cell repertoires in COVID-19. About the study: Donors in the United States, Italy and Spain gave samples during acute or convalescent COVID-19. The cDNA or gDNA used as material had been derived from T cells, B-cell-depleted T cells, or PBMCs.

Repertoires were generated with immunoSEQ multiplex PCR, while TCRdb's copy carries only in-frame clones and drops some. The table lists approximately 290,000 clones, around 89% of them singletons, with 3.5% to 5% in the top ten. This clone was counted once. This CDR3 has 12 residues. Germline-derived CDR1 and CDR2 are MDHEN and SYDVKM. Trimming cost V 7 bases and J 4 bases, with 10 bases left between them. Participants came from some 26 US areas, aged roughly 18 to 95 years. Donors were grouped by their self-reported clinical history. This receptor was obtained from a young woman with acute COVID-19. The V call is TRBV28, the J call TRBJ1-2; TRBD1 might be the D (5 bases). Sequenced input: PBMCs or T cells enriched from blood (not recorded which). In DNA form, the CDR3 reads TGTGCCAGCAACCAGGACATCTATGGCTACACCTTC. The encoded protein is CASNQDIYGYTF.